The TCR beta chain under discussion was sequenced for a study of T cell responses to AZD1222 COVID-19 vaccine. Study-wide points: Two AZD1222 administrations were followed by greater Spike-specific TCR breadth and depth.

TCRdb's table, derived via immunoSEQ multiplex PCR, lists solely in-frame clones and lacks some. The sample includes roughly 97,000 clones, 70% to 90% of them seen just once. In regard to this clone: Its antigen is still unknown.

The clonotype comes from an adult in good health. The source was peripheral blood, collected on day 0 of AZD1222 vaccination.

The CDR3 here is CASSSGRNNEQFF. The CDR3 DNA is TGCGCCAGCAGCTCCGGACGGAACAATGAGCAGTTCTTC. This chain links TRBV5-1 with TRBJ2-1; D is unclear. Germline V gene data show CDR1 as SGHRS and CDR2 as YFSETQ. This CDR3 is 13 amino acids long. Trimming took 3 bases from V and 5 from J, leaving 9 bases between them.